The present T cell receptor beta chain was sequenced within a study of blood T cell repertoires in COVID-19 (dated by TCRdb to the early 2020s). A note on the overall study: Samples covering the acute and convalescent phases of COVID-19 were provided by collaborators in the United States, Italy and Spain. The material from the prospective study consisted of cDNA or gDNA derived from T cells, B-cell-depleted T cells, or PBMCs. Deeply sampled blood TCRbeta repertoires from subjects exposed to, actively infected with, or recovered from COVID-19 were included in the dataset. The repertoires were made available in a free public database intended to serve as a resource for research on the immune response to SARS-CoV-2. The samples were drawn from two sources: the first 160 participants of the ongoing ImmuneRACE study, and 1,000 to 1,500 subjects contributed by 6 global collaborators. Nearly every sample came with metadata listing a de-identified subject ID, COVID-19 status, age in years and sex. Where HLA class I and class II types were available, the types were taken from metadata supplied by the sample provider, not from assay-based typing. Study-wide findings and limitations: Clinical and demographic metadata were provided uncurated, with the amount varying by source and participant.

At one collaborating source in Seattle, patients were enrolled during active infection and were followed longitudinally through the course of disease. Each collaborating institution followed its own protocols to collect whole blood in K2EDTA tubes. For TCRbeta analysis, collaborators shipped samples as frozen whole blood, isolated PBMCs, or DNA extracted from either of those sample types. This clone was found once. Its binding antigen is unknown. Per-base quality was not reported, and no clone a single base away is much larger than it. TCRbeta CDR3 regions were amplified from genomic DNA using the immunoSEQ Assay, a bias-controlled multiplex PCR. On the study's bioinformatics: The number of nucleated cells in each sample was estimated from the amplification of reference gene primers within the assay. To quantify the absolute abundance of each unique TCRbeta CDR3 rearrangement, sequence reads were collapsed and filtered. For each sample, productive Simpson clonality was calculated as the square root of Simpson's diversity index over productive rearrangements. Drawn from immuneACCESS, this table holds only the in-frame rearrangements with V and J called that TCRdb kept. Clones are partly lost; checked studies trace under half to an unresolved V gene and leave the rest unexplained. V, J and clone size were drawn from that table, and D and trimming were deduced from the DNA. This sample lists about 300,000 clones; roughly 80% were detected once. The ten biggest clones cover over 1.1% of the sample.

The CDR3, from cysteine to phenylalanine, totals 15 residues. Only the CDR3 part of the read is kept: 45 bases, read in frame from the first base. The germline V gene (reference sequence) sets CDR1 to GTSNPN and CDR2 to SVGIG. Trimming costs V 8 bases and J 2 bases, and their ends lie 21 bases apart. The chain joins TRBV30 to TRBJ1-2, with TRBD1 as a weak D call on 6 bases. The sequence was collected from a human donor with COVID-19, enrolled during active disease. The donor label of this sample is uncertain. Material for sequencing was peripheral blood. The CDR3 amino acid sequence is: CAHTYTGRLNYGYTF. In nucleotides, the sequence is TGTGCCCACACTTATACAGGGAGACTAAACTATGGCTACACCTTC.